The 10 T cell receptor beta chains below come from one sample, sequenced in a study of identical twins. One entry per CDR3 protein results from TCRdb running MiXCR on the 5' RACE reads. The sample lists around 1.7 million distinct CDR3 sequences, roughly a third occurring once. The sample was cord blood. These receptors were obtained from a newborn girl in good health.

The table lists this clonotype with many counts. The rearrangement joins TRBV20-1 to TRBJ2-1, with TRBD2 identical over 9 bases. This CDR3 comprises 14 residues. Looked up from germline, CDR1 is DFQATT and CDR2 is SNEGSKA (reference sequence). J lost 6 bases, V lost 6 bases, and 9 bases had no gene match. In DNA form, the CDR3 reads TGCAGTGCCCATACCGGGACTAGCTCCAATGAGCAGTTCTTC. This gives the protein CSAHTGTSSNEQFF.

The V and J genes are TRBV28 and TRBJ2-5; TRBD1 agrees at 7 bases. CDR3 length: 17 amino acids. Germline V CDR1 and CDR2: MDHEN, SYDVKM. J was trimmed by 5 bases and V by 5 bases; bases with no gene match: 17. CDR3 sequence reads: CASSPPLYRGYGETQYF. CDR3 in DNA: TGTGCCAGCAGTCCACCCCTTTACAGGGGATATGGGGAGACCCAGTACTTC.

This clonotype was picked up many times. This chain connects TRBV5-1 to TRBJ1-2, with D possibly being TRBD1 (5 bases). The germline CDR1 and CDR2 sequences are SGHRS and YFSETQ. V was pared by 4 bases and J by 6 bases, with 10 bases between. This CDR3 contains 12 residues. The CDR3 protein is CASSAGTDGYTF. CDR3 coding DNA: TGCGCCAGCAGCGCCGGGACGGATGGCTACACCTTC.

The genes are TRBV2 and TRBJ2-7; D perhaps matches TRBD2 (6 bases). There are 14 residues in the CDR3. Germline V gene sequence: CDR1 SNHLY, CDR2 FYNNEI. Trimming took off 6 bases at V and 3 bases at J, with 15 bases between the two ends. CDR3 in DNA: TGTGCCAGCAGCATCCGGGACTCCGGCTACGAGCAGTACTTC. As protein: CASSIRDSGYEQYF.

The chain employs TRBV7-2 and TRBJ1-2; D is perhaps TRBD1 (5 bases). Trimming cost V 4 bases and J 0 bases, with 12 bases left between them. This CDR3 has 15 amino acids. Germline CDR1 SGHTA, CDR2 FQGNSA. CDR3 coding DNA: TGTGCCAGCAGCTACCAAGGGGCAGCTAACTATGGCTACACCTTC. This translates into CASSYQGAANYGYTF.

Only a few counts were recorded for this clonotype. The chain is built from TRBV9 and TRBJ2-1; possibly TRBD2 for D (5 bases). Looked up from germline, CDR1 is SGDLS and CDR2 is YYNGEE. The CDR3 extends over 15 amino acids. V was shortened by 1 base and J by 0 bases, with 8 bases between the two germline ends. Here the CDR3 reads CASSVKGSSYNEQFF. The CDR3 DNA is TGTGCCAGCAGCGTAAAAGGGAGCTCCTACAATGAGCAGTTCTTC.

This clonotype was seen only a few times. The chain combines TRBV21-1 with TRBJ2-1; the table's D call, TRBD1, has no DNA check behind it. TRBV21-1 is designated a pseudogene. The CDR3 runs to 17 residues. The CDR3 sequence is CASSKVGGELTYNEQFF. The CDR3 nucleotides are TGTGCCAGCAGCAAAGTGGGGGGAGAGTTAACCTACAATGAGCAGTTCTTC.

This clonotype has just a few counts. The chain links TRBV7-9 to TRBJ1-4; no firm D call. The V end was cut by 3 bases, the J end by 6 bases, with 11 bases between. The length of the CDR3 is 14 residues. Germline lookup yields CDR1 SEHNR and CDR2 FQNEAQ (reference sequence). The CDR3 loop is CASSFSEADEKLFF. In DNA, the CDR3 is TGTGCCAGCAGCTTTTCGGAGGCTGATGAAAAACTGTTTTTT.

The genes are TRBV4-2 and TRBJ2-5, with D maybe TRBD2 (6 bases). Germline loops: CDR1 LGHNA, CDR2 YNFKEQ. Trimming cost V 4 bases and J 5 bases, with 17 bases left between them. The CDR3 runs to 15 residues. The CDR3 is CASSPGVAFGETQYF. DNA of the CDR3: TGTGCCAGCAGCCCGGGGGTAGCGTTTGGGGAGACCCAGTACTTC.

Worth noting for this clonotype: A much larger clone differs from this one at a single base, so this may be a read error. The CDR3 DNA reads as TGTGCCAGCAGTTTGAGTCGAGCGGTACAAGAGACCCAGTACTTC. Its translation is CASSLSRAVQETQYF. V usage is TRBV12-3 or TRBV12-4 and J usage is TRBJ2-5; TRBD2 is a possible D gene (5 bases). The CDR3 is 15 amino acids. The V and J ends lost 3 bases and 2 bases respectively, with 13 bases between them.